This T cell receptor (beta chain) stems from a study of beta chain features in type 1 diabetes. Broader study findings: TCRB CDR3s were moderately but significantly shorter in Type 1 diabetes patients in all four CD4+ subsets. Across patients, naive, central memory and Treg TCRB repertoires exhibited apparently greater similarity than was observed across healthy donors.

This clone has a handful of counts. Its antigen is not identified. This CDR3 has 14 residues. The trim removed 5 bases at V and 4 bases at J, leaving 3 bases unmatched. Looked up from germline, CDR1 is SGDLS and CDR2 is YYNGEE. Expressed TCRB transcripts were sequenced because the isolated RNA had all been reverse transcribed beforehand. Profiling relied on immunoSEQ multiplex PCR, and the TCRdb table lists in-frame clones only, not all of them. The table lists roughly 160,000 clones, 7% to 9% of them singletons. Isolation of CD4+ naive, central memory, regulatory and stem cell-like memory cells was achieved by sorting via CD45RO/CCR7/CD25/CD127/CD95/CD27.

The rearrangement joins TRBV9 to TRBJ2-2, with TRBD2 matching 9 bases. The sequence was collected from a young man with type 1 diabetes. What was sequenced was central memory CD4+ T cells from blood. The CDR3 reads CASRGSGGTGELFF. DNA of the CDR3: TGTGCCAGCAGGGGTAGCGGGGGCACCGGGGAGCTGTTTTTT.